This record looks at one T cell receptor beta chain sequence and its context. The data derive from a study of shared clonotypes between healthy human individuals. Sequencing was performed with immunoSEQ multiplex PCR; in TCRdb, only in-frame clones are kept and a portion is missing. The sample has roughly 2,300,000 clones, under 95% seen once. From germline, CDR1 is MNHNS and CDR2 SASEGT. The CDR3 runs to 16 residues. The V and J ends lost 1 base and 4 bases, in that order; junction bases with no gene match: 9. The chain links TRBV6-1 to TRBJ2-5, with 7 bases that match TRBD1. Sequencing was performed on naive CD4+ T cells from PBMCs. Noted subset: CD45RA+ positively selected. The receptor was isolated from a man aged 18 to 29 in good health. Some clones in this sample may be carry-over from other donors' samples. This CDR3 reads CASSEDWTGVRETQYF. CDR3 DNA sequence: TGTGCCAGCAGTGAAGATTGGACAGGTGTGAGAGAGACCCAGTACTTC.